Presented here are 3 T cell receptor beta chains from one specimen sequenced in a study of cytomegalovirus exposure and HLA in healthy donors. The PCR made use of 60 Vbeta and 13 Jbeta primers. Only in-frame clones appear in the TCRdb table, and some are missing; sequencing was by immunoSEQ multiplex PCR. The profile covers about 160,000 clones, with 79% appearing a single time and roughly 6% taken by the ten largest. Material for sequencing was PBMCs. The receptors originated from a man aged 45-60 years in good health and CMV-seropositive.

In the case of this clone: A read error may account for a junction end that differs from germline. This chain's CDR3 is CASSPQEASTDTQYF. The DNA for the CDR3 is TGTGCTAGCAGCCCCCAGGAGGCTAGCACAGATACGCAGTATTTT. This chain joins TRBV7-7 and TRBJ2-3, with TRBD2 as a possible D gene (5 bases). Germline V CDR1 and CDR2: SSHAT, FNYEAQ (reference sequence). The CDR3 contains 15 residues.

The CDR3 loop reads CASSLEWDRDNNEQFF. CDR3 DNA: TGTGCCAGCAGCTTGGAGTGGGACAGGGACAACAATGAGCAGTTCTTC. The genes are TRBV5-6 and TRBJ2-1, with 9 nucleotides matching TRBD1. Germline CDR1 is SGHDT and CDR2 is YYEEEE. The trim removed 0 bases at V and 5 bases at J, leaving 6 bases unmatched. The CDR3 runs to 16 residues.

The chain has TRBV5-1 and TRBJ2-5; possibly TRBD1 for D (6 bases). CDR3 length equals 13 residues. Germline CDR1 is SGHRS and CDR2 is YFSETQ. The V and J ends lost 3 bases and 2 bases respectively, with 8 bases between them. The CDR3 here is CASSYGQQETQYF. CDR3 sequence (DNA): TGCGCCAGCAGCTACGGACAGCAAGAGACCCAGTACTTC.